The T cell receptor (beta chain) under discussion was sequenced for a study of cytomegalovirus exposure and HLA in healthy donors. PCR involved 60 Vbeta and 13 Jbeta primers. Data came from immunoSEQ multiplex PCR; TCRdb stores just in-frame clones and leaves some out. The sample contains about 94,000 clones, approximately 72% of which appear only once. All donors participated as healthy donors of bone marrow. A word on this clone: Antigen: not known.

Overall study results and limits: The authors listed 150 or so TCR beta chains as cytomegalovirus-associated. Usually a TCR sequence was rare, but some public TCRs were found in many donors.

The sequenced sample was PBMCs. The clonotype originates from a man between 40 and 49 years old in good health and CMV-seropositive.

The CDR3 DNA reads TGTGCCATCAGCGCGGACATCACAGATACGCAGTATTTT. Protein sequence: CAISADITDTQYF. J is TRBJ2-3 and V is TRBV10-3, with D possibly TRBD1 on 5 matching bases. V lost 6 bases and J 2 bases, leaving 9 bases between the germline ends. This CDR3 comprises 13 residues. Germline-derived CDR1 and CDR2 are ENHRY and SYGVKD.